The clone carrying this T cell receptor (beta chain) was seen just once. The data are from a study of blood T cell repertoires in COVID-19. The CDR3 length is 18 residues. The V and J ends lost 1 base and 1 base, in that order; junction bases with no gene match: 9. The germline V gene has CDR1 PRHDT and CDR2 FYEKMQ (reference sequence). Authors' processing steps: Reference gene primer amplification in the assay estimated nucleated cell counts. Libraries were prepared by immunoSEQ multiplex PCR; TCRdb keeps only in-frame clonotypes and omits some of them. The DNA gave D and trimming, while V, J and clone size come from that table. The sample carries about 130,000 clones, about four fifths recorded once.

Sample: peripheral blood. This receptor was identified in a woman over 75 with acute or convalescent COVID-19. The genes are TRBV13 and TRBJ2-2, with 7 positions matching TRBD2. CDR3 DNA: TGTGCCAGCAGCTTAGTGGGAGGGGCTCGGCGGAACACCGGGGAGCTGTTTTTT. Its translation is CASSLVGGARRNTGELFF.